The entry that follows covers one T cell receptor (beta chain) sequence. Regions amplified from RNA transcripts were the TCR beta CDR3 regions. First-round RT-PCR with HTBI primers amplified the TCR CDR3 region. TCRdb recomputed calls from the multiplex PCR reads with MiXCR, one row per CDR3 protein. The sample yields around 540,000 distinct CDR3 sequences, under 60% seen once. The data originate from a study of T cells in Graves' hyperthyroidism and ophthalmopathy. The length of the CDR3 is 15 residues. Germline CDR1 and CDR2: SGHAT and FQNNGV. V lost 3 bases to trimming and J lost 5 bases, with 16 bases between them.

The clonotype comes from a woman between 18 and 30 years old with Graves' hyperthyroidism. V usage is TRBV11-2 and J usage is TRBJ2-5, with D possibly matching TRBD2 (7 bases). The sequencing sample was made of peripheral blood or thyroid tissue (not recorded which). CDR3 amino acids: CASSFGGAFQETQYF. The CDR3 DNA reads as TGTGCCAGCAGCTTTGGGGGGGCTTTTCAGGAGACCCAGTACTTC.